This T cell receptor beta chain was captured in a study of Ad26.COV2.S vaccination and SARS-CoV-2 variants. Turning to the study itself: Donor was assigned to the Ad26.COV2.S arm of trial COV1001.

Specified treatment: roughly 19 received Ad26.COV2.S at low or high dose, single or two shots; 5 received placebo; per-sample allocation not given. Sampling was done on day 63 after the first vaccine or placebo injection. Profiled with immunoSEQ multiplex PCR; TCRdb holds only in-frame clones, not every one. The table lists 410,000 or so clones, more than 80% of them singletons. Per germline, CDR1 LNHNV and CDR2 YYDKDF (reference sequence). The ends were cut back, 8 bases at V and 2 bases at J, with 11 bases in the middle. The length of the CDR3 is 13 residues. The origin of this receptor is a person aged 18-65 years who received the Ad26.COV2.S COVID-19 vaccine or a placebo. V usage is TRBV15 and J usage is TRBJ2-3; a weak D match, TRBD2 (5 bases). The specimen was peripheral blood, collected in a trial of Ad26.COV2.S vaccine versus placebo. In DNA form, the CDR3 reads TGTGCCACCCGGACTTACCACACAGATACGCAGTATTTT. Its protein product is CATRTYHTDTQYF.